These T cell receptor beta chains were read from a single sample in a study of cytomegalovirus exposure and HLA in healthy donors. The table came from immunoSEQ multiplex PCR; TCRdb's copy has only in-frame clones and leaves some out. This sample yields about 160,000 clones, of which about 60% are seen a single time; around 7.1% belongs to the top ten. The sequenced sample consisted of PBMCs. Receptors were obtained from a woman aged 55-69 years in good health and CMV-seropositive. Both conserved end residues are part of each CDR3. The order of the fields is V gene, D gene, CDR3 protein. A D gene is named only where the DNA matches it firmly.

>TRBV7-8|TRBD2
CASSLEGLAYEQYF
>TRBV10-3|TRBD2
CAISLRLAGDGDEQFF
>TRBV7-2|NA
CASSLARAYEQYF
>TRBV20-1|NA
CSAKRQDEAFF
>TRBV9|NA
CASSPGAGYWEKLFF
>TRBV27|TRBD1
CASSYLGTAEAFF
>TRBV7-9|TRBD2
CASSLAGGNEQYF
>TRBV7-2|NA
CASTLGGSGGTEAFF
>TRBV28|NA
CASSLGPQTQYF
>TRBV5-4|TRBD2
CASSLTSGDTGELFF
>TRBV6-1|NA
CASSAGQSNQPQHF
>TRBV7-6|NA
CASSAGSGAGNTIYF
>TRBV9|TRBD1
CASSADRAGNTIYF
>TRBV6-5|TRBD1
CASSPPGTGSYEQYF
>TRBV5-1|TRBD1
CASSLIGQGAYNEQFF
>TRBV27|TRBD1
CASSLSWTGTYEQYF
>TRBV7-9|NA
CASSSYWGADTQYF
>TRBV11-2|TRBD2
CASRLTSGRGELFF
>TRBV11-2|NA
CASSSSPGLTEAFF
>TRBV28|TRBD2
CASSLMISGTYEQYF
>TRBV10-3|NA
CAISDHREGYEQYF
>TRBV19|NA
CASSLTRGYEQYF
>TRBV10-3|NA
CAISESSGSGETQYF